This record concerns one T cell receptor (beta chain) sequence. The data were taken from a study of T cell responses to AZD1222 COVID-19 vaccine. Here immunoSEQ multiplex PCR was the method, and the copy in TCRdb shows in-frame clones only, minus some. The sample yields about 78,000 clones, roughly 87% seen once. The specimen comprised peripheral blood, sampled on day 0 of MenACWY control vaccination. The source is an adult in good health.

This chain's CDR3 is CASSLAGGGHTYGYTF. CDR3 bases: TGTGCCAGCAGCTTAGCGGGGGGCGGACATACCTATGGCTACACCTTC. This chain joins TRBV7-9 and TRBJ1-2; TRBD1 is a possible D gene (6 bases). Per germline, CDR1 SEHNR and CDR2 FQNEAQ (reference sequence). The V end lost 0 bases, the J end lost 4 bases, and 15 bases lay between the germline ends. This CDR3 is 16 amino acids long.